Listed below are T cell receptor beta chains from one sample, sequenced in a study of T cell responses to AZD1222 COVID-19 vaccine. TCRdb keeps only in-frame clones here, not all; method: immunoSEQ multiplex PCR. The sample contains tens of thousands of clones, 88% of which appear only once. This specimen consisted of peripheral blood, obtained on day 0 of AZD1222 vaccination. The receptors come from an adult in good health. CDR3s leave out the opening cysteine and the closing phenylalanine or tryptophan. Fields, in order: J gene, V gene, CDR3 length, CDR3 protein.

J gene: TRBJ1-1
V gene: TRBV7-2
CDR3 length: 11
CDR3 protein: ASSLPGRAEAF

J gene: TRBJ1-3
V gene: TRBV5-8
CDR3 length: 13
CDR3 protein: ASSPRGRPENTIY

J gene: TRBJ1-5
V gene: TRBV5-6
CDR3 length: 13
CDR3 protein: ASSYAPGRGEPQH

J gene: TRBJ1-2
V gene: TRBV29-1
CDR3 length: 10
CDR3 protein: SALGRSYGYT

J gene: TRBJ1-6
V gene: TRBV6-6
CDR3 length: 9
CDR3 protein: ASSSTEALH

J gene: TRBJ1-2
V gene: TRBV4-3
CDR3 length: 13
CDR3 protein: ASSQENRGIYGYT

J gene: TRBJ1-4
V gene: TRBV27
CDR3 length: 13
CDR3 protein: ASSLIRGGAGKLF

J gene: TRBJ1-6
V gene: TRBV2
CDR3 length: 11
CDR3 protein: ATTGQYNSPLH

J gene: TRBJ2-4
V gene: TRBV18
CDR3 length: 14
CDR3 protein: ASSPPPGGGKNIQY

J gene: TRBJ2-1
V gene: TRBV6-6
CDR3 length: 11
CDR3 protein: ASRKQGAGEQF

J gene: TRBJ2-7
V gene: TRBV7-2
CDR3 length: 12
CDR3 protein: ASSLGGQGSEQY

J gene: TRBJ2-3
V gene: TRBV24-1
CDR3 length: 12
CDR3 protein: ATSDLGGTDTQY

J gene: TRBJ1-3
V gene: TRBV28
CDR3 length: 11
CDR3 protein: ASSLGQGNTIY

J gene: TRBJ2-1
V gene: TRBV24-1
CDR3 length: 14
CDR3 protein: ATSEDGLSGGNEQF

J gene: TRBJ1-4
V gene: TRBV7-9
CDR3 length: 14
CDR3 protein: ASSHKEGTGARKLF

J gene: TRBJ1-2
V gene: TRBV24-1
CDR3 length: 16
CDR3 protein: ATSENTGTGGIGKGYT

J gene: TRBJ1-2
V gene: TRBV20-1
CDR3 length: 13
CDR3 protein: SASVGPQVSYGYT

J gene: TRBJ1-2
V gene: TRBV18
CDR3 length: 11
CDR3 protein: ASSDGPNYGYT

J gene: TRBJ2-7
V gene: TRBV6-5
CDR3 length: 13
CDR3 protein: ASSSPTSGVGEQY

J gene: TRBJ1-5
V gene: TRBV28
CDR3 length: 12
CDR3 protein: ASSLLGGNQPQH

J gene: TRBJ1-5
V gene: TRBV5-1
CDR3 length: 13
CDR3 protein: ASRPRPNSNQPQH

J gene: TRBJ1-2
V gene: TRBV7-3
CDR3 length: 11
CDR3 protein: ASSLNQGEGYT

J gene: TRBJ1-3
V gene: TRBV7-2
CDR3 length: 13
CDR3 protein: ASSPDRGRIGTIY

J gene: TRBJ1-5
V gene: TRBV7-8
CDR3 length: 11
CDR3 protein: ASSPEGYQPQH

J gene: TRBJ1-1
V gene: TRBV3-1/TRBV3-2
CDR3 length: 11
CDR3 protein: ASSPGTGDEAF

J gene: TRBJ2-3
V gene: TRBV6-4
CDR3 length: 12
CDR3 protein: ASSATSGTDTQY

J gene: TRBJ2-7
V gene: TRBV4-2
CDR3 length: 12
CDR3 protein: ASSQAGGRDEQY

J gene: TRBJ1-2
V gene: TRBV4-3
CDR3 length: 13
CDR3 protein: ASSRTLATVYGYT

J gene: TRBJ2-5
V gene: TRBV20-1
CDR3 length: 15
CDR3 protein: SASSSLATSTEETQY

J gene: TRBJ1-4
V gene: TRBV6-5
CDR3 length: 13
CDR3 protein: ASSRGTATNEKLF

J gene: TRBJ1-2
V gene: TRBV5-4
CDR3 length: 12
CDR3 protein: ASSFQGLGYGYT

J gene: TRBJ1-3
V gene: TRBV9
CDR3 length: 13
CDR3 protein: ASSVEGGSGNTIY

J gene: TRBJ2-5
V gene: TRBV9
CDR3 length: 13
CDR3 protein: ASSVATSGPETQY

J gene: TRBJ2-5
V gene: TRBV7-2
CDR3 length: 14
CDR3 protein: ASSLRRGGLEETQY

J gene: TRBJ1-2
V gene: TRBV27
CDR3 length: 11
CDR3 protein: ASSLGGNGGYT

J gene: TRBJ1-3
V gene: TRBV19
CDR3 length: 15
CDR3 protein: ASSIWTGGYTGNTIY

J gene: TRBJ2-3
V gene: TRBV7-6
CDR3 length: 18
CDR3 protein: ASSSRRGSGGSGLGDTQY

J gene: TRBJ2-2
V gene: TRBV10-3
CDR3 length: 14
CDR3 protein: ATLLGLAGNTGELF

J gene: TRBJ1-5
V gene: TRBV18
CDR3 length: 15
CDR3 protein: ASSTKDRGDGNQPQH

J gene: TRBJ1-2
V gene: TRBV7-9
CDR3 length: 13
CDR3 protein: ASSFPNTISYGYT

J gene: TRBJ2-1
V gene: TRBV3-1/TRBV3-2
CDR3 length: 16
CDR3 protein: ASSQDIFQRGFHNEQF

J gene: TRBJ2-7
V gene: TRBV7-9
CDR3 length: 11
CDR3 protein: ASSLVRDHEQY

J gene: TRBJ2-7
V gene: TRBV27
CDR3 length: 12
CDR3 protein: ASSYRGSLGEQY

J gene: TRBJ1-5
V gene: TRBV28
CDR3 length: 11
CDR3 protein: ASSNSDPQPQH

J gene: TRBJ2-5
V gene: TRBV6-5
CDR3 length: 11
CDR3 protein: ASSYEFEETQY